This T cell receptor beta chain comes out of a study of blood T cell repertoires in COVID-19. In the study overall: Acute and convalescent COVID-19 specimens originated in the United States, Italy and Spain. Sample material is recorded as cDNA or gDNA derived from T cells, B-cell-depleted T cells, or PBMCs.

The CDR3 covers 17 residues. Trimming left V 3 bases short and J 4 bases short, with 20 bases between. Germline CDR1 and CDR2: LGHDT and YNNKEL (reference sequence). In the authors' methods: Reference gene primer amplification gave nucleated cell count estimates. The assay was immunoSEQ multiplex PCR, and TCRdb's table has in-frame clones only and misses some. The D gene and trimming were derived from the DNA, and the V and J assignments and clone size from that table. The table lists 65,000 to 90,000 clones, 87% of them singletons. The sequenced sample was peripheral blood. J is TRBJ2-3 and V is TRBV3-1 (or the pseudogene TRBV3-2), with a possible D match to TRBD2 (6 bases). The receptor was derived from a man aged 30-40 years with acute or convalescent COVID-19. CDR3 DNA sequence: TGTGCCAGCAGCCAGACGGGAGTCTGGAGTGTAGCAGATACGCAGTATTTT. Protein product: CASSQTGVWSVADTQYF.